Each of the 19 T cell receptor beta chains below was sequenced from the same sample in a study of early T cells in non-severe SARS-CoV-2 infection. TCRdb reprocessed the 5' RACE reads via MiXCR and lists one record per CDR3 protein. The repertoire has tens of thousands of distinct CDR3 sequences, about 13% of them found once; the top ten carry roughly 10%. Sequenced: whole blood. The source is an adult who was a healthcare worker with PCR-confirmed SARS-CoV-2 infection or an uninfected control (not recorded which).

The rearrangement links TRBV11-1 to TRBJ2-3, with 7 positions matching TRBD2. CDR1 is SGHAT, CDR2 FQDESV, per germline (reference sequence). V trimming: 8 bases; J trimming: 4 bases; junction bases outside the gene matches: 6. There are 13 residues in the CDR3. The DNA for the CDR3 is TGTGCCAGCGAGGGCGGGAGCTCAGATACGCAGTATTTT. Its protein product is CASEGGSSDTQYF.

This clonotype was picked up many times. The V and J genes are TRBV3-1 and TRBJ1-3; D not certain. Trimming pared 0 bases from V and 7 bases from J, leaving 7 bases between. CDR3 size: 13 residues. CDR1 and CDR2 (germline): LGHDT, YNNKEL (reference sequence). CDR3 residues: CASSQDRGNTIYF. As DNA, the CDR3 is TGTGCCAGCAGCCAAGATCGAGGGAACACCATATATTTT.

The chain's CDR3 is CASSLSNTGRNEQFF. The CDR3 bases are TGTGCCAGCAGTTTATCCAATACCGGGCGGAATGAGCAGTTCTTC. The V and J genes are TRBV28 and TRBJ2-1; D uncertain. There are 15 residues in the CDR3. The V gene's germline CDR1 is MDHEN and CDR2 SYDVKM. The V end was cut by 1 base, the J end by 7 bases, with 14 bases between. The full variable domain, rest sourced from reference TRBV28 and TRBJ2-1, is DVKVTQSSRYLVKRTGEKVFLECVQDMDHENMFWYRQDPGLGLRLIYFSYDVKMKEKGDIPEGYSVSREKKERFSLILESASTNQTSMYLCASSLSNTGRNEQFFGPGTRLTVL.

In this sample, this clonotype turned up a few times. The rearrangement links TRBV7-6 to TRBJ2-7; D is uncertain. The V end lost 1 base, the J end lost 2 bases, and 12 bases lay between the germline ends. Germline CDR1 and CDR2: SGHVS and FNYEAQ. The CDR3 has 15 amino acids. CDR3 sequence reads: CASSLGSSLAYEQYF. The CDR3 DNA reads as TGTGCCAGCAGCTTAGGGAGCAGCCTAGCCTACGAGCAGTACTTC.

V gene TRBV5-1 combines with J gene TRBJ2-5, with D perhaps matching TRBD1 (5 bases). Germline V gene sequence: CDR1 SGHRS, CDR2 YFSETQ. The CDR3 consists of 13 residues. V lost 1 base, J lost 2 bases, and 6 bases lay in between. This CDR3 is CASSLPGQETQYF. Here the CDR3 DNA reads TGCGCCAGCAGCTTGCCAGGGCAAGAGACCCAGTACTTC.

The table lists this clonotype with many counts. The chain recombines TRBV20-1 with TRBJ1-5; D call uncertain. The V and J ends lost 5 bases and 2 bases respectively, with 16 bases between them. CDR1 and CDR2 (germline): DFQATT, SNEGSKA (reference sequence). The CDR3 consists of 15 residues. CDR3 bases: TGCAGTGCTGAACGCCCTGACGGTGGCAATCAGCCCCAGCATTTT. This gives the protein CSAERPDGGNQPQHF.

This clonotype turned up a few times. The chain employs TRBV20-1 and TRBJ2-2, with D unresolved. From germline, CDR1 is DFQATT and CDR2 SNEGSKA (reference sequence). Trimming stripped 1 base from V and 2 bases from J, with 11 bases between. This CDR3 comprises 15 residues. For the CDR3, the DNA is TGCAGTGCTAGAGGCGCTTGGGGAAACACCGGGGAGCTGTTTTTT. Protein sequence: CSARGAWGNTGELFF.

This CDR3 reads CASCSVYEQYF. The CDR3 DNA follows: TGTGCCAGTTGTTCTGTCTACGAGCAGTACTTC. The rearrangement uses TRBV28 and TRBJ2-7; no clear D. The CDR3 is made up of 11 amino acids. Trimming cost V 9 bases and J 3 bases, with 9 bases left between them. The germline gives CDR1 MDHEN, CDR2 SYDVKM.

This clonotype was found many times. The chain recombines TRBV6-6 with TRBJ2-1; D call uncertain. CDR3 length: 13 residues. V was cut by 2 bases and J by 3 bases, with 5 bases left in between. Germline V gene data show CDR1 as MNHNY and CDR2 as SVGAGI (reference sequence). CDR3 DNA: TGTGCCAGCAGTTACGGGGTCTACAATGAGCAGTTCTTC. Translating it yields CASSYGVYNEQFF.

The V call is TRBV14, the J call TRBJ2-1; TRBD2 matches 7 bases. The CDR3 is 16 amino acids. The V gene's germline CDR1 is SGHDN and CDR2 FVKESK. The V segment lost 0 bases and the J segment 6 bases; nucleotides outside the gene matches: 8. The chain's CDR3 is CASSQDRTSPGNEQFF. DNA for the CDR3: TGTGCCAGCAGCCAAGATAGGACTAGTCCCGGCAATGAGCAGTTCTTC. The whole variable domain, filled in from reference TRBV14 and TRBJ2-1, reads EAGVTQFPSHSVIEKGQTVTLRCDPISGHDNLYWYRRVMGKEIKFLLHFVKESKQDESGMPNNRFLAERTGGTYSTLKVQPAELEDSGVYFCASSQDRTSPGNEQFFGPGTRLTVL.

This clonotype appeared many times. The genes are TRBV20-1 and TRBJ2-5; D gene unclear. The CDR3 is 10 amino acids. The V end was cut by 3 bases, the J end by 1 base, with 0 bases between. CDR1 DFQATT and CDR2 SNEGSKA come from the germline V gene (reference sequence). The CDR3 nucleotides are TGCAGTGCTAGCCAAGAGACCCAGTACTTC. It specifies CSASQETQYF.

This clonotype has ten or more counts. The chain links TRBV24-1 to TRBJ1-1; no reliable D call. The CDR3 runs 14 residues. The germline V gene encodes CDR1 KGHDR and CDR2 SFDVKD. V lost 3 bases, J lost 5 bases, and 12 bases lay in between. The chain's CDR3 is CATSDGPAGTEAFF. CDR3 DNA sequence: TGTGCCACCAGTGATGGACCGGCGGGGACTGAAGCTTTCTTT.

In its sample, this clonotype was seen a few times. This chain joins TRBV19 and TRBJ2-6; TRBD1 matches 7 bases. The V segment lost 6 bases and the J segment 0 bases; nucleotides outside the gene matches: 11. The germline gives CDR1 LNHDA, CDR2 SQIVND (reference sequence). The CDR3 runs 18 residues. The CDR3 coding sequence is TGTGCCAGTAGCCTCGACCGGGACAGCCACTCTGGGGCCAACGTCCTGACTTTC. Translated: CASSLDRDSHSGANVLTF.

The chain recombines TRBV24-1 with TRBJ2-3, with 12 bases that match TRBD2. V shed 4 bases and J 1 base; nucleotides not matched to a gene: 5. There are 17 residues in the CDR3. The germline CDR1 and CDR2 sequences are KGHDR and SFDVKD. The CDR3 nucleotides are TGTGCCACCAGTGACCCTAGCGGGAGGGCCGGCACAGATACGCAGTATTTT. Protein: CATSDPSGRAGTDTQYF.

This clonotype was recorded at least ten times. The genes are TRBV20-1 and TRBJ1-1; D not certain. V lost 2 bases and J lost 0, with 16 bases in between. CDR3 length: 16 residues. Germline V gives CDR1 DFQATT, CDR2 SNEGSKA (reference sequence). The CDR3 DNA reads TGCAGTGCTAGATCCCACTCGACTAGTATGAACACTGAAGCTTTCTTT. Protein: CSARSHSTSMNTEAFF.

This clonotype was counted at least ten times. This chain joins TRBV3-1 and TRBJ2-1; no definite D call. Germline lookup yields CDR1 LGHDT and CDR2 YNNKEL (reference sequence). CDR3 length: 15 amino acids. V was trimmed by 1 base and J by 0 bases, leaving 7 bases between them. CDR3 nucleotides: TGTGCCAGCAGCCAAGTAGTAGACTCCTACAATGAGCAGTTCTTC. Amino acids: CASSQVVDSYNEQFF.

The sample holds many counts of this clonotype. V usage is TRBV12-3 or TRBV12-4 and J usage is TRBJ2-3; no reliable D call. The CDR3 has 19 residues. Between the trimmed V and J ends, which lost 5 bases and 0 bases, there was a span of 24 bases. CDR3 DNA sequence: TGTGCCAGCAGTCCCACCCTCCTTGAAGTAAATCCTAGCACAGATACGCAGTATTTT. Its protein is CASSPTLLEVNPSTDTQYF.

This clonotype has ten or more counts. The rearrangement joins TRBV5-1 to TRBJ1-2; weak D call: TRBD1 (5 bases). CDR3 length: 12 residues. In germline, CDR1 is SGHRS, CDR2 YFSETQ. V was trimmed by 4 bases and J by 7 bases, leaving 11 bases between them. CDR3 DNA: TGCGCCAGCAGCCCTGAAGGGGTTGGCTACACCTTC. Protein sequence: CASSPEGVGYTF.

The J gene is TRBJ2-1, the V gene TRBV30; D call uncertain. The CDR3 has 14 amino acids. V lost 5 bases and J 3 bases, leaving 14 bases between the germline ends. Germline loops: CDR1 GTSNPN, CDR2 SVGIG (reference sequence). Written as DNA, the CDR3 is TGTGCCTGGGGTCGACTTGCACTCTACAATGAGCAGTTCTTC. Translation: CAWGRLALYNEQFF.